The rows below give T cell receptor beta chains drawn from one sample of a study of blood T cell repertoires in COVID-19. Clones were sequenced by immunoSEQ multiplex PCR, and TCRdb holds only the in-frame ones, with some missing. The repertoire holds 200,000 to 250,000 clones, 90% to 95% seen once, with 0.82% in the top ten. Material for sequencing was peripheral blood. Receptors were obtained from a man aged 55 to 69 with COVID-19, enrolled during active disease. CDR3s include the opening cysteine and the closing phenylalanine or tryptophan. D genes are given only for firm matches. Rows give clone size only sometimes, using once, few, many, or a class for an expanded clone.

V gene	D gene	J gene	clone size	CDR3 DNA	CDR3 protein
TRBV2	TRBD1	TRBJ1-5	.	TGTGCCAGCAGTCGACAGGGGAGGCAGCCCCAGCATTTT	CASSRQGRQPQHF
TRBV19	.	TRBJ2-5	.	TGTGCCAGTAGTATCTCCGAGAGGGTACACCAAGAGACCCAGTACTTC	CASSISERVHQETQYF
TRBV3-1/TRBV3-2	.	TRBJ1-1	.	TGTGCCAGCAGCCCTAACAGGAAAAACACTGAAGCTTTCTTT	CASSPNRKNTEAFF
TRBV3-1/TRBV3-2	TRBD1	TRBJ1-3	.	TGTGCCAGCAGCCAAGGGGACAGGATCTCTGGAAACACCATATATTTT	CASSQGDRISGNTIYF
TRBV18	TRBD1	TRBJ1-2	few	TGTGCCAGCTCGACGGACAGGGGGATTGGCTACACCTTC	CASSTDRGIGYTF
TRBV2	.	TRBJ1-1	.	TGTGCCAGCAGTGAATCGGGGTACGCTGAAGCTTTCTTT	CASSESGYAEAFF
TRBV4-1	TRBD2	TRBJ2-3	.	TGCGCCAGCAGCCAAGAGGGCGGGAGGTTTCCAGATACGCAGTATTTT	CASSQEGGRFPDTQYF
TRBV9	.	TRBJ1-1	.	TGTGCCAGCAGCCCCATAGGCAGGGGCGCTGAAGCTTTCTTT	CASSPIGRGAEAFF
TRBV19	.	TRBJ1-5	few	TGTGCCAGTAGTACGGGGAGCGGCGATCAGCCCCAGCATTTT	CASSTGSGDQPQHF
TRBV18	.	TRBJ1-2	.	TGTGCCAGCTCACCAATGGACACAAGAAACTATGGCTACACCTTC	CASSPMDTRNYGYTF
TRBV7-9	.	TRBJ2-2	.	TGTGCCAGCAGCCCTTACCTAGGGGCCAACCTGGAGCTGTTTTTT	CASSPYLGANLELFF
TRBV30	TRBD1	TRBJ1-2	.	TGTGCCTGGAGGACAGGGGGCAGCTATGGCTACACCTTC	CAWRTGGSYGYTF
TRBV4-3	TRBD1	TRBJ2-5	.	TGCGCCAGCAGCCAAGCCCGACAGGGGGGACAAGAGACCCAGTACTTC	CASSQARQGGQETQYF
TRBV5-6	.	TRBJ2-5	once	TGTGCCAGCAGCTCCTACTATCGGGGAGAGACCCAGTACTTC	CASSSYYRGETQYF
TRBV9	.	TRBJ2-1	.	TGTGCCAGCAGCGTAGTGGGGGGGCTCTACAATGAGCAGTTCTTC	CASSVVGGLYNEQFF
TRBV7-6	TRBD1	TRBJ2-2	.	TGTGCCAGCAGCGCCAACAGGGGGCTCACCGGGGAGCTGTTTTTT	CASSANRGLTGELFF
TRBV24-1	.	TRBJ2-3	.	TGTGCCACCAGTGACTCCGGGACATTCACGCAGTATTTT	CATSDSGTFTQYF
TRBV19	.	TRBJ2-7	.	TGTGCCAGTAGTATAGCGAAGACAACGAGCTCCTACGAGCAGTACTTC	CASSIAKTTSSYEQYF
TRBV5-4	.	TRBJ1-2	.	TGTGCCAGCAGCCCGATGGGAGAAGGCTACACCTTC	CASSPMGEGYTF
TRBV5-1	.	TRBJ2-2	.	TGCGCCAGCAGCGCCGGGATGCTCACCGGGGAGCTGTTTTTT	CASSAGMLTGELFF
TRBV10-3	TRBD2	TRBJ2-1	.	TGTGCCATCCGTAGACTAGCGGGAGTCGATGAGCAGTTCTTC	CAIRRLAGVDEQFF
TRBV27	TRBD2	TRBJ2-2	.	TGTGCCAGCAGTTTACCGCGACTAGCGGGGAGCACCGGGGAGCTGTTTTTT	CASSLPRLAGSTGELFF
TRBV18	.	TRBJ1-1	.	TGTGCCAGCTCACCACCCGGGGGGCTAGGCACTGAAGCTTTCTTT	CASSPPGGLGTEAFF
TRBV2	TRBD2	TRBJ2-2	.	TGTGCCAGCAGTGGCCCTAGCGGCAACACCGGGGAGCTGTTTTTT	CASSGPSGNTGELFF
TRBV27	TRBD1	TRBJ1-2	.	TGTGCCAGCAGATCCACAGGGGACTATGGCTACACCTTC	CASRSTGDYGYTF
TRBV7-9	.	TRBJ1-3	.	TGTGCCAGCAGCTTAGGTCCCCCGGGATACCTTTACACCATATATTTT	CASSLGPPGYLYTIYF
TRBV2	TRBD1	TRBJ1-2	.	TGTGCCAGCATTACCGACAGGGTTAACTATGGCTACACCTTC	CASITDRVNYGYTF
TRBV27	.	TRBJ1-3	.	TGTGCCAGCAGTCCAGCCCGGGGAAGTGGAAACACCATATATTTT	CASSPARGSGNTIYF
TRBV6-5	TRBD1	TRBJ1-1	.	TGTGCCAGCAGCCCGGACAGGGGGCGAACTGAAGCTTTCTTT	CASSPDRGRTEAFF
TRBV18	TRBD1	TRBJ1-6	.	TGTGCCAGCTCACGCCGGGACAGTTATAATTCACCCCTCCACTTT	CASSRRDSYNSPLHF
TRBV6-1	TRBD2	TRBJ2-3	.	TGTGCCAGCAGTGAAGAGATTGAGGGACTAGCGGGGCCTAGCACAGATACGCAGTATTTT	CASSEEIEGLAGPSTDTQYF
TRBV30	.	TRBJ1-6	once	TGTGCCTGGAGTGCCCAGGGGATTGGTTCACCCCTCCACTTT	CAWSAQGIGSPLHF
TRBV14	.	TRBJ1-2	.	TGTGCCAGCAGCCAAGACCAAGCGGGATTAAGCGGCTACACCTTC	CASSQDQAGLSGYTF
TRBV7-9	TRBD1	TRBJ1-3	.	TGTGCCAGCAGCTCCCAGGGGGCTAGCTCTGGAAACACCATATATTTT	CASSSQGASSGNTIYF
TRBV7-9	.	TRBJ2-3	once	TGTGCCAGCAGCTCAATGGGACTCTCGGCCACAGATACGCAGTATTTT	CASSSMGLSATDTQYF
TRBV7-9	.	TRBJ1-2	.	TGTGCCAGCAGCTTAGACATCTATGGCTACACCTTC	CASSLDIYGYTF
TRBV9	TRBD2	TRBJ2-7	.	TGTGCCAGCAGCGTAGCGGGACTAGCGGGGGGGCACGGCGAGCAGTACTTC	CASSVAGLAGGHGEQYF
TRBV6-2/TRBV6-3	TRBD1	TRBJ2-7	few	TGTGCCAGCAGTTACTCAGGGGGCCACGAGCAGTACTTC	CASSYSGGHEQYF
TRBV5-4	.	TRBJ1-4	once	TGTGCCAGCAGCCCCGACCGAGCGGGGGCGCATTATGAAAAACTGTTTTTT	CASSPDRAGAHYEKLFF
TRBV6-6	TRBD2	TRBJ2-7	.	TGTGCCAGCAGCCTACTAGCGGACTACGAGCAGTACTTC	CASSLLADYEQYF
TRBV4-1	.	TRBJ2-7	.	TGCGCCAGCAGCCAAGAGCGGGGCGAGCAGTACTTC	CASSQERGEQYF
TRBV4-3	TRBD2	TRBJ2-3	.	TGCGCCAGCAGCCAAATGACTAGCATCACAGATACGCAGTATTTT	CASSQMTSITDTQYF
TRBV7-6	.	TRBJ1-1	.	TGTGCCAGCAGCTTGATACGGGAAATGAACACTGAAGCTTTCTTT	CASSLIREMNTEAFF
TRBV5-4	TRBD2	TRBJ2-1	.	TGTGCCAGCAGCCGTCCGGGACTAGCATCCAATGAGCAGTTCTTC	CASSRPGLASNEQFF
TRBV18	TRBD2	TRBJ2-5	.	TGTGCCAGCTCCTACGCAGGCGGGGGGACCGAAGAGACCCAGTACTTC	CASSYAGGGTEETQYF
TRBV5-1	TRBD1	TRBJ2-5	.	TGCGCCAGCAGCTTGGGACAGGGTATCGGTGCGCAAGAGACCCAGTACTTC	CASSLGQGIGAQETQYF
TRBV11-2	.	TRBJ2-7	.	TGTGCCAGCAGCTTAGGGGGCAGTGCCACGAACTACGAGCAGTACTTC	CASSLGGSATNYEQYF
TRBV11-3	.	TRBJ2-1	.	TGTGCCAGCAGCCTGGGACTCCCCAATGAGCAGTTCTTC	CASSLGLPNEQFF
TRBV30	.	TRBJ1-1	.	TGTGCCTGGGACCACCCTAGACAGACTGAAGCTTTCTTT	CAWDHPRQTEAFF
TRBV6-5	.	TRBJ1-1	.	TGTGCCAGCCGGGGCACAGGGAGGGGCACTGAAGCTTTCTTT	CASRGTGRGTEAFF
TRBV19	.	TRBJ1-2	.	TGTGCCAGTAGGTTCGACAGGCTCTATGGCTACACCTTC	CASRFDRLYGYTF
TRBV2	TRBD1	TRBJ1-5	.	TGTGCCAGCACAGCTCTTGGGACCCAAGAAGGGGGCAGCAATCAGCCCCAGCATTTT	CASTALGTQEGGSNQPQHF
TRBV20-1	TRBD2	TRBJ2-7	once	TGCAGTGCCCATAGGGAGGGCGAGCAGTACTTC	CSAHREGEQYF
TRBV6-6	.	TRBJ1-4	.	TGTGCCAGCAGTTACTATGGCACCTCTAATGAAAAACTGTTTTTT	CASSYYGTSNEKLFF
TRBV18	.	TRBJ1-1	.	TGTGCCAGCTCACCCGTAGAGGGCATGAACACTGAAGCTTTCTTT	CASSPVEGMNTEAFF
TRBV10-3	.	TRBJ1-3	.	TGTGCCATCAGAAGAGAACAGGGAAACACCATATATTTT	CAIRREQGNTIYF
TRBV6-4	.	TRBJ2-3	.	TGTGCCAGCAGTTCCGACATGGGAGGCACAGATACGCAGTATTTT	CASSSDMGGTDTQYF
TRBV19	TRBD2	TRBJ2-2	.	TGTGCCAGTACCCTTAGCGGGAGAGGGCCGAACACCGGGGAGCTGTTTTTT	CASTLSGRGPNTGELFF
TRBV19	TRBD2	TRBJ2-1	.	TGTGCCAGTCGGTGGGGCGGGGGGGCCAATGAGCAGTTCTTC	CASRWGGGANEQFF